A single T cell receptor beta chain is shown here with its context. Its antigen is still unknown. The CDR3 covers 14 residues. Trimming removed 3 bases from V and 3 bases from J; junction bases left unmatched: 2. Germline V CDR1 and CDR2: MNHEY, SVGAGI. FACS sorted CD4+ or CD8+ T cells into CD45RA+ naive and CD45RO+ memory. This sample is drawn from a study of regulatory dendritic cells for organ transplantation. Study outcomes and limitations: Regulatory dendritic cells appeared to expand memory CD8+ clones less than mature ones. Of resting T cell subsets, memory CD8+ had the most alloreactive clonotypes.

Profiling relied on immunoSEQ multiplex PCR, and the TCRdb table lists in-frame clones only, not all of them. The sample consists of roughly 30,000 clones, roughly 85% of them appearing once. The specimen sequenced was naive CD8+ T cells from blood. Described subset: CD45RA+ naive T cells. The chain is built from TRBV6-5 and TRBJ2-7; 10 nucleotides match TRBD2. The TCR comes from a human donor in good health. CDR3: CASSYRTSGYEQYF. CDR3 nucleotide sequence: TGTGCCAGCAGTTATCGGACTAGCGGCTACGAGCAGTACTTC.